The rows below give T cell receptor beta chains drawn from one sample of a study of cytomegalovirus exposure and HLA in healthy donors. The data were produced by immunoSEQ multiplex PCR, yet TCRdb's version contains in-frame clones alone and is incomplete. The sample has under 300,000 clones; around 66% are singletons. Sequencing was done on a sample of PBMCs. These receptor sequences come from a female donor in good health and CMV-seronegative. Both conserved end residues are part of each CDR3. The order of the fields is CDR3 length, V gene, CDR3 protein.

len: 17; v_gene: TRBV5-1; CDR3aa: CASSLGQGAWMNTEAFF
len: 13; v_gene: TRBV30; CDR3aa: CAWSLQGAGEQYF
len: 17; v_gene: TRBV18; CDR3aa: CASSPLGQGAISYEQYF
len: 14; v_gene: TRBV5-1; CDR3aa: CASSFSGSDYEQYF
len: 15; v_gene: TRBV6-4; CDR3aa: CASSESSQKFYEQYF
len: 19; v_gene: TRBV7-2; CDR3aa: CASSLTSGNVEWGTDTQYF
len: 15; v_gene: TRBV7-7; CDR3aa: CASSLGGLLGETQYF
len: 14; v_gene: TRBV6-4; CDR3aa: CASISEGAVEKLFF
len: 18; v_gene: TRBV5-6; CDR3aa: CASSLPLNLAGGINIQYF
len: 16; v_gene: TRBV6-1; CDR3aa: CASSESLAGGVYEQFF
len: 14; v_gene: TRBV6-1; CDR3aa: CASRDPGTGVEQYF